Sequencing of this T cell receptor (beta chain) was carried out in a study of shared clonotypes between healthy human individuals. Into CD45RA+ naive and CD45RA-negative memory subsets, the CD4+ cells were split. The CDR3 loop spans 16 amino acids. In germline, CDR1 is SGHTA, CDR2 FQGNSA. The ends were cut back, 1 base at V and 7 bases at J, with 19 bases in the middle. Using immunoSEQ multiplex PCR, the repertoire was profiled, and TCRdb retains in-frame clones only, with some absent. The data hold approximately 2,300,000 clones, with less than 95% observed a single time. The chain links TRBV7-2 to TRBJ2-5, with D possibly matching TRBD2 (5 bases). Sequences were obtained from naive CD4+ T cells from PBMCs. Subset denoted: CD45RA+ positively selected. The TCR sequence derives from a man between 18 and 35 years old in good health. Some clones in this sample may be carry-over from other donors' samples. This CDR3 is CASSLVGGEFSGTQYF. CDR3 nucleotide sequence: TGTGCCAGCAGCTTAGTAGGTGGGGAGTTCTCGGGGACCCAGTACTTC.